Shown below are 32 T cell receptor beta chains from a single sample sequenced in a study of cytomegalovirus exposure and HLA in healthy donors. Both 60 Vbeta primers and 13 Jbeta primers went into the PCR. TCRdb keeps only in-frame clones here, not all; method: immunoSEQ multiplex PCR. The sample lists 150,000 to 200,000 clones, 75% to 80% occurring once. The specimen sequenced was PBMCs. Receptors were obtained from a man aged 35-49 years in good health and CMV-seropositive.

The chain uses TRBV7-3 and TRBJ2-1, with a weak D call TRBD2 (5 bases). This CDR3 has 16 amino acids. Germline loops: CDR1 SGHTA, CDR2 FQGTGA. Between the trimmed V and J ends, which lost 4 bases and 2 bases, there was a span of 15 bases. CDR3 in DNA: TGTGCCAGCAGCTCCGGTTTAGAGGGAACCTACAATGAGCAGTTCTTC. This gives the protein CASSSGLEGTYNEQFF.

This clone was seen once. One end of the junction varies from germline; a read error may be responsible. The chain is built from TRBV19 and TRBJ2-6; the D gene is possibly TRBD1 (5 bases). Germline CDR1 reads LNHDA; CDR2 reads SQIVND (reference sequence). The CDR3 runs to 15 residues. The CDR3 region is CASSIQGPGANGLTF. Written as DNA, the CDR3 is TGTGCCAGTAGTATCCAAGGGCCTGGGGCCAACGGCCTGACTTTC.

V is TRBV5-1 and J is TRBJ1-4; 8 bases agree with TRBD1. The CDR3 is 16 residues long. Unmatched junction bases numbered 5, after V lost 2 bases and J lost 2 bases. Germline loops: CDR1 SGHRS, CDR2 YFSETQ. The CDR3 DNA is TGCGCCAGCAGCTTCCAGGGGGCTTCGACTAATGAAAAACTGTTTTTT. Residues: CASSFQGASTNEKLFF.

The V gene is TRBV19, the J gene TRBJ1-5; no clear D gene. The germline V gene encodes CDR1 LNHDA and CDR2 SQIVND (reference sequence). This CDR3 is built from 16 residues. Trimming pared 2 bases from V and 0 bases from J, leaving 11 bases between. The DNA of the CDR3 is TGTGCCAGTAGTATATGGGGAGGGAATAGCAATCAGCCCCAGCATTTT. Encoded protein: CASSIWGGNSNQPQHF.

This clone appeared a few times. An end of the junction differs from the germline gene, which may be a read error. The DNA for the CDR3 is TGTGCCAGCTCTCCGGGACTACCAGGGATCTTC. Protein: CASSPGLPGIF. The chain combines TRBV2 with TRBJ2-1; 7 nucleotides agree with TRBD2. The CDR3 runs to 11 residues. Germline-derived CDR1 and CDR2 are SNHLY and FYNNEI.

This clone was observed a single time. The V and J genes are TRBV6-6 and TRBJ2-1, with 7 positions matching TRBD2. J lost 5 bases, V lost 4 bases, and 2 bases had no gene match. Germline CDR1 MNHNY, CDR2 SVGAGI (reference sequence). CDR3 length: 13 residues. CDR3 coding DNA: TGTGCCAGCAGTTTCGGGGGGAACAATGAGCAGTTCTTC. Its protein product is CASSFGGNNEQFF.

The chain joins TRBV19 to TRBJ2-7, with 8 bases matching TRBD1. The V segment lost 6 bases and the J segment 0 bases; nucleotides outside the gene matches: 10. CDR1 and CDR2 (germline): LNHDA, SQIVND (reference sequence). The CDR3 contains 16 residues. This chain's CDR3 is CASRNQGAGFSYEQYF. CDR3 in DNA: TGTGCCAGTAGGAATCAGGGGGCGGGATTCTCCTACGAGCAGTACTTC.

The V and J genes are TRBV7-6 and TRBJ2-5, with a possible D match to TRBD2 (6 bases). The V and J ends lost 5 bases and 2 bases respectively, with 15 bases between them. The CDR3 totals 15 residues. Germline CDR1 reads SGHVS; CDR2 reads FNYEAQ. CDR3 sequence (DNA): TGTGCCAGCAGCCATCGGGAGTCGGGACAAGAGACCCAGTACTTC. This encodes CASSHRESGQETQYF.

The sample holds a few counts of this clone. This chain uses TRBV27 with TRBJ2-2, with D uncertain. The CDR3 extends over 14 amino acids. Germline CDR1 is MNHEY and CDR2 is SMNVEV (reference sequence). With 0 bases removed from V and 6 bases from J, the gap between germline ends came to 8 bases. CDR3 DNA sequence: TGTGCCAGCAGTTTATCGTATGTCCCCGGGGAGCTGTTTTTT. This encodes CASSLSYVPGELFF.

A remark on this clone: At one boundary the junction diverges from the germline segment, which might be a read error. The V call is TRBV7-9, the J call TRBJ1-5; D is uncertain. This CDR3 has 13 residues. Germline CDR1 SEHNR, CDR2 FQNEAQ (reference sequence). The CDR3: CSSSYNSNQPQHF. Written as DNA, the CDR3 is TGTTCCAGCAGCTACAACAGCAATCAGCCCCAGCATTTT.

In DNA, the CDR3 is TGTGCCAGTAGTGCGCATACCCGGGGCGAGCAGTACTTC. Translation gives CASSAHTRGEQYF. V gene TRBV19 combines with J gene TRBJ2-7; weak D call: TRBD2 (5 bases). The germline CDR1 and CDR2 sequences are LNHDA and SQIVND (reference sequence). This CDR3 has 13 amino acids. Trimming cost V 5 bases and J 6 bases, with 14 bases left between them.

The rearrangement uses TRBV19 and TRBJ2-7, with D possibly TRBD2 on 5 matching bases. From germline, CDR1 is LNHDA and CDR2 SQIVND (reference sequence). Trimming took 10 bases from V and 4 from J, leaving 17 bases between them. There are 13 residues in the CDR3. The CDR3 DNA is TGTGCCACCAGGCCGGTCAGCGGTTACGAGCAGTACTTC. Translation: CATRPVSGYEQYF.

This clone is a singleton in its sample. The gene calls are TRBV27 and TRBJ1-2; 9 nucleotides line up with TRBD1. Unmatched junction bases numbered 10, after V lost 3 bases and J lost 2 bases. Looked up from germline, CDR1 is MNHEY and CDR2 is SMNVEV (reference sequence). The CDR3 runs to 17 residues. The CDR3 DNA reads as TGTGCCAGCAGTTTTCAACAGGGGGCCCTCAAAAACTATGGCTACACCTTC. Protein sequence: CASSFQQGALKNYGYTF.

This sequence joins TRBV6-5 and TRBJ2-7; no firm D call. V gave up 4 bases and J gave up 7 bases, with 8 bases separating them. CDR1 MNHEY and CDR2 SVGAGI come from the germline V gene. The CDR3 extends over 11 amino acids. CDR3 region: CASSSLLEQYF. The CDR3 bases are TGTGCCAGCAGTTCCCTCCTGGAGCAGTACTTC.

The chain joins TRBV29-1 to TRBJ2-6, with D possibly being TRBD1 (6 bases). The CDR3 covers 15 residues. V gave up 0 bases and J gave up 4 bases, with 10 bases separating them. CDR1 and CDR2 from the germline V gene are SQVTM and ANQGSEA. The CDR3 DNA sequence: TGCAGCGTTGAAGATCTGGGGGCGGGGGCCAACGTCCTGACTTTC. Its protein is CSVEDLGAGANVLTF.

The rearrangement links TRBV5-1 to TRBJ1-1; 7 bases map to TRBD1. V was pared by 0 bases and J by 4 bases, with 12 bases of the junction left unmatched. CDR3 length equals 17 residues. Germline V CDR1 and CDR2: SGHRS, YFSETQ. Written as DNA, the CDR3 is TGCGCCAGCAGCTTGGTGTCAGGGGGAAGTTGGGGCACTGAAGCTTTCTTT. Amino acids: CASSLVSGGSWGTEAFF.

The chain links TRBV5-1 to TRBJ2-1; D not resolved. V was shortened by 0 bases and J by 9 bases, with 7 bases between the two germline ends. Germline V CDR1 and CDR2: SGHRS, YFSETQ. This CDR3 comprises 12 residues. In nucleotides, the CDR3 is TGCGCCAGCAGCTTGGAGGTAGCTGAGCAGTTCTTC. Translating it yields CASSLEVAEQFF.

In DNA, the CDR3 is TGTGCCAGCAGCCCTGGGACAGGGGATTATGGCTACACCTTC. It specifies CASSPGTGDYGYTF. The V gene is TRBV7-8, the J gene TRBJ1-2, with TRBD1 matching 10 bases. The V segment lost 5 bases and the J segment 5 bases; nucleotides outside the gene matches: 5. CDR1 is SGHVS, CDR2 FQNEAQ, per germline. The CDR3 sequence is 14 residues long.

V gene TRBV7-6 combines with J gene TRBJ1-2; TRBD1 aligns across 9 bases. The CDR3 is 16 residues long. Germline loops: CDR1 SGHVS, CDR2 FNYEAQ. Losses at the gene ends were 5 bases for V and 4 bases for J; bases not matched to a gene: 11. CDR3: CASSRGSGQGGYGYTF. In DNA, the CDR3 is TGTGCCAGCAGCAGGGGGTCGGGACAGGGTGGCTATGGCTACACCTTC.

This clone was observed a single time. The chain employs TRBV5-1 and TRBJ2-5; D ambiguous. CDR3 size: 14 residues. The germline gives CDR1 SGHRS, CDR2 YFSETQ. Trimming cost V 0 bases and J 5 bases, with 11 bases left between them. In DNA, the CDR3 is TGCGCCAGCAGCTTGGCTACTTCATCTGAGACCCAGTACTTC. This codes for CASSLATSSETQYF.

Notes on this clone: The junction departs from germline at one end; a sequencing error may be responsible. Here the CDR3 reads CASPGAGANGLTF. CDR3 in DNA: TGTGCCAGCCCAGGTGCTGGGGCCAACGGCCTGACTTTC. The chain recombines TRBV2 with TRBJ2-6; a possible D gene is TRBD1 (5 bases). The germline CDR1 and CDR2 sequences are SNHLY and FYNNEI. The CDR3 contains 13 residues.

The chain links TRBV10-3 to TRBJ2-7, with 7 bases that match TRBD1. There are 15 residues in the CDR3. From germline, CDR1 is ENHRY and CDR2 SYGVKD. The junction had 5 bases not matched to a gene; V was cut back by 3 bases and J by 0 bases. The CDR3 region is CAISESGTASYEQYF. The CDR3 nucleotides are TGTGCCATCAGTGAATCCGGGACAGCCTCCTACGAGCAGTACTTC.

Only a few counts were recorded for this clone. V gene TRBV7-8 combines with J gene TRBJ1-1, with D maybe TRBD1 (5 bases). V was pared by 5 bases and J by 0 bases, with 13 bases between. Germline V gives CDR1 SGHVS, CDR2 FQNEAQ. This CDR3 region has 15 residues. The chain's CDR3 is CASSPRQTMNTEAFF. CDR3 coding DNA: TGTGCCAGCAGCCCTAGACAGACCATGAACACTGAAGCTTTCTTT.

The chain is built from TRBV5-1 and TRBJ2-7; TRBD2 aligns across 7 bases. Trimming at V came to 1 base and at J to 5 bases, leaving 0 bases not matched to a gene. The CDR3 runs to 12 residues. Germline V gives CDR1 SGHRS, CDR2 YFSETQ. DNA for the CDR3: TGCGCCAGCAGCTTGACTAGCGACGAGCAGTACTTC. Amino acid sequence: CASSLTSDEQYF.

The chain carries TRBV6-5 and TRBJ2-7; TRBD1 matches 8 bases. This CDR3 has 14 residues. Losses at the gene ends were 6 bases for V and 0 bases for J; bases not matched to a gene: 4. Germline CDR1 and CDR2: MNHEY and SVGAGI. The CDR3 loop is CASSRQGTSYEQYF. The CDR3 DNA follows: TGTGCCAGCAGCCGACAGGGGACCTCCTACGAGCAGTACTTC.

There are a few counts of this clone. J is TRBJ2-7 and V is TRBV6-5; 8 positions agree with TRBD1. The CDR3 extends over 14 amino acids. Per the germline V gene, CDR1 is MNHEY and CDR2 is SVGAGI. After removal of 4 bases from V and 4 bases from J, the junction contained 6 bases not matched to a gene. This CDR3 is CASSSGGTLYEQYF. In DNA, the CDR3 is TGTGCCAGCAGTTCAGGGGGCACTTTGTACGAGCAGTACTTC.

The gene calls are TRBV6-4 and TRBJ2-2; a possible D gene is TRBD1 (6 bases). The V gene's germline CDR1 is MRHNA and CDR2 SNTAGT. The V end lost 9 bases, the J end lost 6 bases, and 20 bases lay between the germline ends. The CDR3 contains 15 residues. The CDR3 nucleotides read TGTGCCAGGGAACAGGGAGTCGGAACACCCGGGGAGCTGTTTTTT. Translating gives CAREQGVGTPGELFF.

This clone showed up just once. V and J are TRBV11-2 and TRBJ1-1; TRBD1 agrees at 9 bases. Germline CDR1 is SGHAT and CDR2 is FQNNGV. This CDR3 has 16 amino acids. The V gene end was trimmed by 4 bases and the J gene end by 1 base; junction bases not matched to a gene: 7. The CDR3 reads CASSSQGAIGNTEAFF. DNA of the CDR3: TGTGCCAGCAGCTCACAGGGGGCGATCGGGAACACTGAAGCTTTCTTT.

The chain's CDR3 is CASSPGLSGSEQFF. CDR3 coding DNA: TGTGCCAGCTCACCCGGGCTTAGCGGATCTGAGCAGTTCTTC. The chain is built from TRBV18 and TRBJ2-1; D is perhaps TRBD2 (6 bases). The CDR3 has 14 residues. V gave up 3 bases and J gave up 9 bases, with 15 bases separating them. Germline assignment: CDR1 KGHSH and CDR2 LQKENI.

The gene calls are TRBV30 and TRBJ2-1; tentatively, D is TRBD2 (6 bases). CDR3 length: 16 residues. Trimming left V 3 bases short and J 2 bases short, with 17 bases between. From germline, CDR1 is GTSNPN and CDR2 SVGIG (reference sequence). The CDR3 DNA sequence: TGTGCCTGGAGCCCCGCGGGGCGGGATCCCTACAATGAGCAGTTCTTC. It is translated as CAWSPAGRDPYNEQFF. Combining the CDR3 with reference TRBV30 and TRBJ2-1 gives the whole variable domain SQTIHQWPATLVQPVGSPLSLECTVEGTSNPNLYWYRQAAGRGLQLLFYSVGIGQISSEVPQNLSASRPQDRQFILSSKKLLLSDSGFYLCAWSPAGRDPYNEQFFGPGTRLTVL.

The chain combines TRBV19 with TRBJ2-7, with 8 nucleotides matching TRBD1. The CDR3 consists of 15 residues. Per germline, CDR1 LNHDA and CDR2 SQIVND (reference sequence). The ends lost 4 bases at V and 0 bases at J; junction bases unmatched: 5. CDR3 bases: TGTGCCAGTAGTAGGGACAGGAGAGCCTCCTACGAGCAGTACTTC. Translated: CASSRDRRASYEQYF.

This sequence joins TRBV6-1 and TRBJ2-1; 14 positions match TRBD2. The CDR3 is 15 amino acids. Germline V gene lookup returns CDR1 MNHNS and CDR2 SASEGT. Losses at the gene ends were 10 bases for V and 5 bases for J; bases not matched to a gene: 7. The CDR3 loop is CATWRGLAGDNEQFF. CDR3 bases: TGTGCCACCTGGAGGGGACTAGCGGGAGACAATGAGCAGTTCTTC.